This TCR beta chain was found in a study of blood T cells in healthy people across ages. With a J-beta primer mix and a sample-barcoded 5' primer, a second PCR ran about 7 to 12 cycles. TCRdb reanalysed the 5' RACE reads using MiXCR and keeps one entry per CDR3 protein. The profile shows 550,000 to 750,000 distinct CDR3 sequences, around a fifth of them singletons. This CDR3 is 12 amino acids long. Looked up from germline, CDR1 is SEHNR and CDR2 is FQNEAQ (reference sequence). V was shortened by 4 bases and J by 9 bases, with 9 bases between the two germline ends. This clonotype was counted only a few times.

The sequencing sample was made of blood. The TCR originated in a man in his 70s in good health. The chain employs TRBV7-9 and TRBJ1-4; no definite D call. The CDR3 loop is CASSSSAKKLFF. CDR3 DNA sequence: TGTGCCAGCAGCTCCTCGGCGAAAAAACTGTTTTTT. Filled out from reference TRBV7-9 and TRBJ1-4, the complete variable domain reads DTGVSQNPRHKITKRGQNVTFRCDPISEHNRLYWYRQTLGQGPEFLTYFQNEAQLEKSRLLSDRFSAERPKGSFSTLEIQRTEQGDSAMYLCASSSSAKKLFFGSGTQLSVL.